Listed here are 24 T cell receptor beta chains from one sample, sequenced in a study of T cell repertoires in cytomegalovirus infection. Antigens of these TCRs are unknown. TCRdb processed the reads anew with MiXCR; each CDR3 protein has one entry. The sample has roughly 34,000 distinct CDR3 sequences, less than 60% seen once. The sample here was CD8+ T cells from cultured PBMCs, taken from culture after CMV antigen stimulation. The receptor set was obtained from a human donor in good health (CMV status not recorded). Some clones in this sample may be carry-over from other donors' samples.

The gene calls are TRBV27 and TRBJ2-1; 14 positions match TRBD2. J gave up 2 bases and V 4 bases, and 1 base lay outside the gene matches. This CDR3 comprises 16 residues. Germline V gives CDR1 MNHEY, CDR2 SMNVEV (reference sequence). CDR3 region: CASSSGLAGAYNEQFF. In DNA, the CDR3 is TGTGCCAGCAGTTCGGGACTAGCGGGAGCCTACAATGAGCAGTTCTTC.

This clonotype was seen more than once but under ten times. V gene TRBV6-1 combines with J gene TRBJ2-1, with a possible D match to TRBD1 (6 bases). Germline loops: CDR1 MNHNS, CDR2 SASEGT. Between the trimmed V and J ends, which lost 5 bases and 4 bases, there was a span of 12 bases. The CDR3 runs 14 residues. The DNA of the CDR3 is TGTGCCAGCAGTACCGGGACAACTTACAATGAGCAGTTCTTC. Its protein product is CASSTGTTYNEQFF.

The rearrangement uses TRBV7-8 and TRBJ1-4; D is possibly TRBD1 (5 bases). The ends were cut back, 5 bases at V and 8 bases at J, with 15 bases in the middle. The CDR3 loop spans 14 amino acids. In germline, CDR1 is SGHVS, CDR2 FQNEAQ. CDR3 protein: CASSRAGGREKLFF. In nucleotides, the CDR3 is TGTGCCAGCAGCCGAGCGGGGGGGAGAGAAAAACTGTTTTTT. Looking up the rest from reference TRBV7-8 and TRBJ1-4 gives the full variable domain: GAGVSQSPRYKVAKRGQDVALRCDPISGHVSLFWYQQALGQGPEFLTYFQNEAQLDKSGLPSDRFFAERPEGSVSTLKIQRTQQEDSAVYLCASSRAGGREKLFFGSGTQLSVL.

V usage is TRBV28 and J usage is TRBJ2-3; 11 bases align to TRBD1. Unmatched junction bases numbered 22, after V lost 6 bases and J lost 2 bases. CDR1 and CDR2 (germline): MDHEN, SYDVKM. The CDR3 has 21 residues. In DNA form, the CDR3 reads TGTGCCAGCAGCGGACAGGGGGCGTGGGTAACTAGCGGAGTCTACACAGATACGCAGTATTTT. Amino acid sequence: CASSGQGAWVTSGVYTDTQYF.

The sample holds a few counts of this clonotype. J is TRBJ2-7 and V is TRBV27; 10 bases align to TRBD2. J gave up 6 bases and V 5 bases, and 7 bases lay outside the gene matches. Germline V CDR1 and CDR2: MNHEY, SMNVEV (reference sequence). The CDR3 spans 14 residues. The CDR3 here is CASSLLAGAREQYF. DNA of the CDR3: TGTGCCAGCAGTCTCCTAGCGGGAGCTCGCGAGCAGTACTTC.

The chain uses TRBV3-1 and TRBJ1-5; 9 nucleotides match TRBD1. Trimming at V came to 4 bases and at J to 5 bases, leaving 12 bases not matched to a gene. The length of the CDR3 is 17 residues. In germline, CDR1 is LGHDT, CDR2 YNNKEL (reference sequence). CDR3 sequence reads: CASSPRTGDGGDQPQHF. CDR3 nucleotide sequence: TGTGCCAGCAGCCCTCGGACAGGGGACGGGGGGGATCAGCCCCAGCATTTT.

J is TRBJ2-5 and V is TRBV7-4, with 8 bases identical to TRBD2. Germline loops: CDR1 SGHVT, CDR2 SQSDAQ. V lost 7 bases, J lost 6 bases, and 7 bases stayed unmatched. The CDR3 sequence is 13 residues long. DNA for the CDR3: TGTGCCAGCATCGAAGGACTAGCTAAGACCCAGTACTTC. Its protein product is CASIEGLAKTQYF.

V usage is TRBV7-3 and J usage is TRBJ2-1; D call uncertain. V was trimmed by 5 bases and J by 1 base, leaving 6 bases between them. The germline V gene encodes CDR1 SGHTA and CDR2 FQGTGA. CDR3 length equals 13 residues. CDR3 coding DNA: TGTGCCAGCAGCCAAGGGTCCTACAATGAGCAGTTCTTC. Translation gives CASSQGSYNEQFF.

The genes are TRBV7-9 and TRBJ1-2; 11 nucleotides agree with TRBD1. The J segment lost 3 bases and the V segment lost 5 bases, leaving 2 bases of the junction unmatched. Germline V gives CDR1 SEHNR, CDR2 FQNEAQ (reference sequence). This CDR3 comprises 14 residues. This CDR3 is CASSPDRGHYGYTF. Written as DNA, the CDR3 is TGTGCCAGCAGCCCGGACAGGGGGCACTATGGCTACACCTTC. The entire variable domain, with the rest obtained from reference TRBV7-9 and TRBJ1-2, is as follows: DTGVSQNPRHKITKRGQNVTFRCDPISEHNRLYWYRQTLGQGPEFLTYFQNEAQLEKSRLLSDRFSAERPKGSFSTLEIQRTEQGDSAMYLCASSPDRGHYGYTFGSGTRLTVV.

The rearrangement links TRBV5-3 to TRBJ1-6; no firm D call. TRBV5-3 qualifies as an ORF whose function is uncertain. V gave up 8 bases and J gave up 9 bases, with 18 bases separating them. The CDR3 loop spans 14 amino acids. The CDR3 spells CASSSGQQRSPLHF. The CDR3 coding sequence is TGTGCCAGCAGTTCTGGGCAGCAGCGTTCACCCCTCCACTTT.

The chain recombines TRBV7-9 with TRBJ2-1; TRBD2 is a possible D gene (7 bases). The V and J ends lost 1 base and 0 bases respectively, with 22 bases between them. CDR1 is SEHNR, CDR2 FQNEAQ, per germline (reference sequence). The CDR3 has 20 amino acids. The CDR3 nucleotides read TGTGCCAGCAGCTTAGAACAGGGTTGGGACTATTACCGCTCCTACAATGAGCAGTTCTTC. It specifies CASSLEQGWDYYRSYNEQFF.

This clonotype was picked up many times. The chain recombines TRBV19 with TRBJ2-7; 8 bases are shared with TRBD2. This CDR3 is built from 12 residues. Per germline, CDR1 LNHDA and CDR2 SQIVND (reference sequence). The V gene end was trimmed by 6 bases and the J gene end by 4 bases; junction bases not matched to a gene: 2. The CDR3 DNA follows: TGTGCCAGTAGCGGGAGGGATTACGAGCAGTACTTC. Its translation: CASSGRDYEQYF. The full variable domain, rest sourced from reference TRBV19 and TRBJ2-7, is DGGITQSPKYLFRKEGQNVTLSCEQNLNHDAMYWYRQDPGQGLRLIYYSQIVNDFQKGDIAEGYSVSREKKESFPLTVTSAQKNPTAFYLCASSGRDYEQYFGPGTRLTVT.

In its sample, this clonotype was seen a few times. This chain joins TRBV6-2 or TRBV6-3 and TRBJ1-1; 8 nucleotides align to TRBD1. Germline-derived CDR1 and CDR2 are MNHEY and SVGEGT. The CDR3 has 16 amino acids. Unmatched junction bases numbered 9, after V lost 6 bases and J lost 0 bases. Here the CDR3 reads CASRTRDRPLNTEAFF. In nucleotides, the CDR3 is TGTGCCAGCAGAACCCGGGACAGGCCCTTGAACACTGAAGCTTTCTTT.

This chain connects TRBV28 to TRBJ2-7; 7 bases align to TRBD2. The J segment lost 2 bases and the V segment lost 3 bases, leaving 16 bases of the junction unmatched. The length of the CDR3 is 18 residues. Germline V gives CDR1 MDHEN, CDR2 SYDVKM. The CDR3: CASSLEYYIGGRPYEQYF. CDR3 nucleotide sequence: TGTGCCAGCAGTTTGGAATATTATATTGGCGGGAGACCCTACGAGCAGTACTTC.

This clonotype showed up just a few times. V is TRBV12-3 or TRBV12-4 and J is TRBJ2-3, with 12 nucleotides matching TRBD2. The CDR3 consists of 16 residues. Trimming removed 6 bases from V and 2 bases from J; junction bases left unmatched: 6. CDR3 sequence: CASSPGLAGSTDTQYF. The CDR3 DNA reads TGTGCCAGCAGCCCGGGACTAGCGGGTTCCACAGATACGCAGTATTTT.

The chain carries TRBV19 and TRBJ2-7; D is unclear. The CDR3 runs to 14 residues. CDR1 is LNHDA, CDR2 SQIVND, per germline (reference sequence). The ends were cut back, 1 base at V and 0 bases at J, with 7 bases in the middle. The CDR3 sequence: CASSIGGDSYEQYF. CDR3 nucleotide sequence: TGTGCCAGTAGTATAGGCGGAGACTCCTACGAGCAGTACTTC.

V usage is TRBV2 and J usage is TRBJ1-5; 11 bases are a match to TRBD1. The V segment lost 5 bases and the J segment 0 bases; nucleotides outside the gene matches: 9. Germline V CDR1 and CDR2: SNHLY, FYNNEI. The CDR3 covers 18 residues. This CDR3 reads CASSPPGQGVYSNQPQHF. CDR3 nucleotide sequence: TGTGCCAGCAGTCCCCCGGGACAGGGGGTGTATAGCAATCAGCCCCAGCATTTT. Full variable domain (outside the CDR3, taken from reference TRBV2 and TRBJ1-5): EPEVTQTPSHQVTQMGQEVILRCVPISNHLYFYWYRQILGQKVEFLVSFYNNEISEKSEIFDDQFSVERPDGSNFTLKIRSTKLEDSAMYFCASSPPGQGVYSNQPQHFGDGTRLSIL.

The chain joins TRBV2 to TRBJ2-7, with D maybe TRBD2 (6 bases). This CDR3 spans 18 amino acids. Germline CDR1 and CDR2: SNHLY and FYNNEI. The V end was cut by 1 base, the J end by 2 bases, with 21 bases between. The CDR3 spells CASSEGTGGILATYEQYF. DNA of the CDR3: TGTGCCAGCAGTGAAGGAACAGGTGGGATACTAGCAACCTACGAGCAGTACTTC.

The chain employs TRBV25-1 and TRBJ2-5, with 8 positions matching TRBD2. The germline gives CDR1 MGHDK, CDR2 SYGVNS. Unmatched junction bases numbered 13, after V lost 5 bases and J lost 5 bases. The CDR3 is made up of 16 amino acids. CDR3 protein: CASSHWGRGEAETQYF. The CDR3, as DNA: TGTGCCAGCAGTCACTGGGGGCGGGGGGAAGCGGAGACCCAGTACTTC.

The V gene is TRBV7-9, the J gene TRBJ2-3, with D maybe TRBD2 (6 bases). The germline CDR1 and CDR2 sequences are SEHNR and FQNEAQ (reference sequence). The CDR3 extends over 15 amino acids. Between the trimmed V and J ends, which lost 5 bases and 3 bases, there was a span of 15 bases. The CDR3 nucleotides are TGTGCCAGCAGCCCCGCGGGGTCGGGGACAGATACGCAGTATTTT. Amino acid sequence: CASSPAGSGTDTQYF.

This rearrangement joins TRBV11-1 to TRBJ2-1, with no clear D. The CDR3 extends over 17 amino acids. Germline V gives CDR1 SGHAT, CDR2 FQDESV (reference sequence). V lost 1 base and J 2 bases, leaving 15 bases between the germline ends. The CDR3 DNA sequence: TGTGCCAGCAGCTTAGGGAGTTCCTCATACGCCTACAATGAGCAGTTCTTC. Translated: CASSLGSSSYAYNEQFF.

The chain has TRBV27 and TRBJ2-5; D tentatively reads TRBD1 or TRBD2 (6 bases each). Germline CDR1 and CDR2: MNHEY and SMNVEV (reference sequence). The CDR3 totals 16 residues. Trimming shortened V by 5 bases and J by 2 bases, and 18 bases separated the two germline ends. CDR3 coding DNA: TGTGCCAGCAGTACACGAGGGGGGCAGCGACAAGAGACCCAGTACTTC. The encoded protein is CASSTRGGQRQETQYF.

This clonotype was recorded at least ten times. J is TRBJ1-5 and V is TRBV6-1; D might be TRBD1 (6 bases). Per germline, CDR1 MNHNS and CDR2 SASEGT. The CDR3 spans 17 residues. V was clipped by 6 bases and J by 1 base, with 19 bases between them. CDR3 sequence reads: CASRLTTGIKSNQPQHF. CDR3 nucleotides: TGTGCCAGCAGACTTACCACAGGGATAAAGAGCAATCAGCCCCAGCATTTT.

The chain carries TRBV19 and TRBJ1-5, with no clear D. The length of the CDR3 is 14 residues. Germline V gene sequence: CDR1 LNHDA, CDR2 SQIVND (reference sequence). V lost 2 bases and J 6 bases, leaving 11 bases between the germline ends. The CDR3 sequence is CASSIWGLGQPQHF. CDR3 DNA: TGTGCCAGTAGTATATGGGGTCTCGGTCAGCCCCAGCATTTT.